The T cell receptor (beta chain) described here comes from a study of control samples from healthy donors and cancer patients. The germline V gene encodes CDR1 LNHDA and CDR2 SQIVND (reference sequence). Trimming took 7 bases from V and 7 from J, leaving 23 bases between them. The CDR3 runs to 16 residues. This table comes from immunoSEQ multiplex PCR, and its TCRdb copy is limited to in-frame clones, with some not included. The sample lists about 100,000 clones, roughly 87% seen once, with 18% in the top ten. This clonotype was sampled from a woman in her forties or fifties in good health. The chain employs TRBV19 and TRBJ2-1; TRBD2 might be the D (6 bases). The sequenced sample consisted of blood. The CDR3 is CASTLGWGVEQNEQFF. In DNA form, the CDR3 reads TGTGCCAGTACCCTAGGGTGGGGGGTTGAGCAAAATGAGCAGTTCTTC.